The clone carrying this T cell receptor beta chain was counted once. This record belongs to a study of OX40 agonist ivuxolimab in advanced cancers. The overall study: As their treatment, patients were administered ivuxolimab, an agonistic anti-OX40 (CD134) antibody. Patients received intravenous ivuxolimab every 2 weeks at 0.01 to 10 mg/kg.

This table comes from immunoSEQ multiplex PCR, and its TCRdb copy is limited to in-frame clones, with some not included. Among fewer than 6,500 clones listed, 70% to 80% were seen once. This material consisted of CD4+ or CD8+ T cells sorted from blood, taken in a trial of the OX40 agonist ivuxolimab. The receptor comes from an adult with an advanced solid tumor such as melanoma, head and neck, liver or kidney cancer.

CDR3 amino acids: CASSSREKRATGELFF. The CDR3 DNA reads TGTGCCAGCAGCTCCCGGGAGAAGCGGGCAACCGGGGAGCTGTTTTTT. V gene TRBV7-9 combines with J gene TRBJ2-2, with D perhaps TRBD2 (6 bases). The CDR3 has 16 amino acids. The germline V gene has CDR1 SEHNR and CDR2 FQNEAQ (reference sequence). V was pared by 4 bases and J by 5 bases, with 17 bases between.